Listed below are T cell receptor beta chains from one sample, sequenced in a study of identical twins. TCRdb reprocessed the 5' RACE reads with MiXCR, giving one entry per CDR3 protein. Of fewer than 900,000 distinct CDR3 sequences in the sample, 20% to 25% are singletons; the top ten hold 4% to 5.5%. The same sample was also used in a study of T cells expressing NK-cell markers.

Source material: PBMCs. These receptors were obtained from a woman between 18 and 29 years old in good health. The CDR3 runs from the conserved cysteine through the conserved F or W. Fields, in order: CDR3 length, V gene, D gene, clone size, J gene, CDR3 protein, CDR3 DNA. The D gene is left open where the match is weak. The size of a clone is reported for some rows only, either as once, few or many, or as a class for expanded clones.

cdr3_length: 15; v_call: TRBV10-3; d_call: NA; clone_size: NA; j_call: TRBJ2-7; cdr3_aa: CAISDDRRDSYEQYF; cdr3_nt: TGTGCCATCAGTGACGACAGAAGAGACTCCTACGAGCAGTACTTC
cdr3_length: 13; v_call: TRBV29-1; d_call: NA; clone_size: many; j_call: TRBJ1-1; cdr3_aa: CSVEGGGNTEAFF; cdr3_nt: TGCAGCGTTGAAGGGGGAGGGAACACTGAAGCTTTCTTT
cdr3_length: 16; v_call: TRBV5-1; d_call: NA; clone_size: NA; j_call: TRBJ2-1; cdr3_aa: CASSYRSAYSYNEQFF; cdr3_nt: TGCGCCAGCAGTTATAGATCGGCGTACTCCTACAATGAGCAGTTCTTC
cdr3_length: 15; v_call: TRBV20-1; d_call: NA; clone_size: few; j_call: TRBJ2-1; cdr3_aa: CSVSIAASSYNEQFF; cdr3_nt: TGCAGTGTCAGCATAGCGGCGAGCTCCTACAATGAGCAGTTCTTC
cdr3_length: 16; v_call: TRBV20-1; d_call: TRBD2; clone_size: few; j_call: TRBJ2-1; cdr3_aa: CSARPLLAGGHNEQFF; cdr3_nt: TGCAGTGCTAGACCGCTACTAGCGGGGGGCCACAATGAGCAGTTCTTC
cdr3_length: 14; v_call: TRBV18; d_call: NA; clone_size: NA; j_call: TRBJ2-3; cdr3_aa: CASSPRDGADTQYF; cdr3_nt: TGTGCCAGCTCACCCAGGGACGGGGCAGATACGCAGTATTTT
cdr3_length: 14; v_call: TRBV20-1; d_call: TRBD1; clone_size: few; j_call: TRBJ2-7; cdr3_aa: CSATDGTGSYEQYF; cdr3_nt: TGCAGTGCTACCGACGGGACAGGGTCCTACGAGCAGTACTTC
cdr3_length: 14; v_call: TRBV20-1; d_call: NA; clone_size: NA; j_call: TRBJ2-1; cdr3_aa: CSASRQHSYNEQFF; cdr3_nt: TGCAGTGCTAGCAGGCAGCACTCCTACAATGAGCAGTTCTTC
cdr3_length: 13; v_call: TRBV29-1; d_call: TRBD2; clone_size: many; j_call: TRBJ2-1; cdr3_aa: CSVGGTSFGEQFF; cdr3_nt: TGCAGCGTTGGTGGGACTAGCTTTGGTGAGCAGTTCTTC
cdr3_length: 15; v_call: TRBV20-1; d_call: TRBD2; clone_size: NA; j_call: TRBJ2-7; cdr3_aa: CSARDSGLGAYEQYF; cdr3_nt: TGCAGTGCTAGAGACTCCGGACTAGGAGCCTACGAGCAGTACTTC
cdr3_length: 13; v_call: TRBV7-2; d_call: NA; clone_size: few; j_call: TRBJ2-1; cdr3_aa: CASSYWDFAEQFF; cdr3_nt: TGTGCCAGCAGCTACTGGGACTTCGCGGAGCAGTTCTTC
cdr3_length: 13; v_call: TRBV20-1; d_call: NA; clone_size: many; j_call: TRBJ2-3; cdr3_aa: CSAGPEVRDTQYF; cdr3_nt: TGCAGTGCTGGCCCGGAGGTCAGGGATACGCAGTATTTT
cdr3_length: 14; v_call: TRBV7-2; d_call: NA; clone_size: NA; j_call: TRBJ2-1; cdr3_aa: CASSFMWGPHEQFF; cdr3_nt: TGTGCCAGCAGCTTTATGTGGGGGCCCCATGAGCAGTTCTTC
cdr3_length: 14; v_call: TRBV20-1; d_call: TRBD2; clone_size: few; j_call: TRBJ2-7; cdr3_aa: CSARDASGVYEQYF; cdr3_nt: TGCAGTGCTAGAGATGCTAGCGGGGTCTACGAGCAGTACTTC
cdr3_length: 12; v_call: TRBV28; d_call: NA; clone_size: few; j_call: TRBJ2-1; cdr3_aa: CASSLYRAEQFF; cdr3_nt: TGTGCCAGCAGTTTGTACAGGGCTGAGCAGTTCTTC
cdr3_length: 14; v_call: TRBV12-3/TRBV12-4; d_call: TRBD2; clone_size: NA; j_call: TRBJ2-2; cdr3_aa: CASSLSAGGRELFF; cdr3_nt: TGTGCCAGCAGTTTATCGGCGGGAGGCCGGGAGCTGTTTTTT
cdr3_length: 16; v_call: TRBV4-2; d_call: NA; clone_size: NA; j_call: TRBJ2-7; cdr3_aa: CASSQEAGGSSYEQYF; cdr3_nt: TGTGCCAGCAGCCAAGAAGCAGGCGGATCCTCCTACGAGCAGTACTTC
cdr3_length: 15; v_call: TRBV12-3/TRBV12-4; d_call: NA; clone_size: NA; j_call: TRBJ1-5; cdr3_aa: CASRAVGGSNQPQHF; cdr3_nt: TGTGCCAGCAGAGCGGTCGGGGGGTCGAATCAGCCCCAGCATTTT
cdr3_length: 14; v_call: TRBV6-2/TRBV6-3; d_call: NA; clone_size: once; j_call: TRBJ2-7; cdr3_aa: CASSYKRGPYEQYF; cdr3_nt: TGTGCCAGCAGTTACAAACGAGGTCCCTACGAGCAGTACTTC
cdr3_length: 16; v_call: TRBV6-1; d_call: NA; clone_size: NA; j_call: TRBJ2-1; cdr3_aa: CASSPRPDPSYNEQFF; cdr3_nt: TGTGCCAGCAGCCCCCGGCCAGACCCCTCGTACAATGAGCAGTTCTTC
cdr3_length: 14; v_call: TRBV5-1; d_call: NA; clone_size: few; j_call: TRBJ2-7; cdr3_aa: CASRDTGNLYEQYF; cdr3_nt: TGCGCCAGCAGAGATACAGGGAATTTGTACGAGCAGTACTTC
cdr3_length: 15; v_call: TRBV24-1; d_call: NA; clone_size: few; j_call: TRBJ1-2; cdr3_aa: CATSAFEGANYGYTF; cdr3_nt: TGTGCCACCAGCGCTTTTGAGGGAGCTAACTATGGCTACACCTTC
cdr3_length: 15; v_call: TRBV20-1; d_call: NA; clone_size: NA; j_call: TRBJ2-5; cdr3_aa: CSASPLTGDLETQYF; cdr3_nt: TGCAGTGCTAGCCCCCTTACGGGGGACCTGGAGACCCAGTACTTC
cdr3_length: 14; v_call: TRBV7-9; d_call: TRBD1; clone_size: NA; j_call: TRBJ2-1; cdr3_aa: CASSPSTGLGEQFF; cdr3_nt: TGTGCCAGCAGCCCCTCGACAGGGCTAGGTGAGCAGTTCTTC
cdr3_length: 17; v_call: TRBV20-1; d_call: NA; clone_size: few; j_call: TRBJ2-1; cdr3_aa: CSARSDLGPVGYNEQFF; cdr3_nt: TGCAGTGCTAGATCCGATCTGGGACCGGTGGGTTACAATGAGCAGTTCTTC
cdr3_length: 20; v_call: TRBV24-1; d_call: NA; clone_size: NA; j_call: TRBJ2-3; cdr3_aa: CATSDLNVRTISTGTDTQYF; cdr3_nt: TGTGCCACCAGTGATTTGAATGTAAGGACTATTAGTACTGGCACAGATACGCAGTATTTT
cdr3_length: 14; v_call: TRBV6-5; d_call: NA; clone_size: NA; j_call: TRBJ1-1; cdr3_aa: CASSYLVGRTEAFF; cdr3_nt: TGTGCCAGCAGTTACCTGGTAGGGCGGACTGAAGCTTTCTTT
cdr3_length: 13; v_call: TRBV29-1; d_call: NA; clone_size: NA; j_call: TRBJ2-7; cdr3_aa: CSVSGTPNYEQYF; cdr3_nt: TGCAGCGTCTCTGGGACCCCCAACTACGAGCAGTACTTC
cdr3_length: 15; v_call: TRBV6-5; d_call: TRBD2; clone_size: NA; j_call: TRBJ2-1; cdr3_aa: CASSYPSSGLNEQFF; cdr3_nt: TGTGCCAGCAGTTACCCGTCTAGCGGACTCAATGAGCAGTTCTTC
cdr3_length: 13; v_call: TRBV29-1; d_call: NA; clone_size: NA; j_call: TRBJ2-2; cdr3_aa: CSVGPGDTGELFF; cdr3_nt: TGCAGCGTTGGCCCGGGCGATACCGGGGAGCTGTTTTTT
cdr3_length: 14; v_call: TRBV7-2; d_call: NA; clone_size: many; j_call: TRBJ1-2; cdr3_aa: CASSLAIGGYGYTF; cdr3_nt: TGTGCCAGCAGCTTAGCTATAGGGGGGTATGGCTACACCTTC
cdr3_length: 13; v_call: TRBV5-1; d_call: NA; clone_size: NA; j_call: TRBJ1-2; cdr3_aa: CVSSLTANYGYTF; cdr3_nt: TGCGTCAGCAGCTTAACAGCTAACTATGGCTACACCTTC
cdr3_length: 11; v_call: TRBV10-3; d_call: NA; clone_size: few; j_call: TRBJ2-5; cdr3_aa: CAIREQETQYF; cdr3_nt: TGTGCCATCAGAGAACAAGAGACCCAGTACTTC
cdr3_length: 15; v_call: TRBV20-1; d_call: TRBD2; clone_size: few; j_call: TRBJ2-7; cdr3_aa: CSAREPFAGVGEQYF; cdr3_nt: TGCAGTGCTAGAGAGCCCTTCGCGGGAGTGGGCGAGCAGTACTTC
cdr3_length: 13; v_call: TRBV12-3/TRBV12-4; d_call: NA; clone_size: NA; j_call: TRBJ2-6; cdr3_aa: CASHRAGANVLTF; cdr3_nt: TGTGCCAGTCACAGAGCTGGGGCCAACGTCCTGACTTTC
cdr3_length: 14; v_call: TRBV20-1; d_call: TRBD2; clone_size: many; j_call: TRBJ2-1; cdr3_aa: CSGRSASGYNEQFF; cdr3_nt: TGCAGTGGCAGAAGCGCTAGCGGGTACAATGAGCAGTTCTTC
cdr3_length: 14; v_call: TRBV20-1; d_call: TRBD2; clone_size: few; j_call: TRBJ2-5; cdr3_aa: CSASGRGISETQYF; cdr3_nt: TGCAGTGCTAGCGGGAGGGGGATTTCAGAGACCCAGTACTTC
cdr3_length: 15; v_call: TRBV7-9; d_call: NA; clone_size: few; j_call: TRBJ2-7; cdr3_aa: CASSLGTGQTYEQYF; cdr3_nt: TGTGCCAGCAGCTTAGGTACAGGGCAAACCTACGAGCAGTACTTC
cdr3_length: 14; v_call: TRBV12-3/TRBV12-4; d_call: NA; clone_size: NA; j_call: TRBJ2-5; cdr3_aa: CASSRGHRGETQYF; cdr3_nt: TGTGCCAGCAGCCGGGGACACCGAGGGGAGACCCAGTACTTC
cdr3_length: 14; v_call: TRBV5-1; d_call: NA; clone_size: many; j_call: TRBJ2-1; cdr3_aa: CASSSLSSYNEQFF; cdr3_nt: TGCGCCAGCAGCTCCTTGAGCTCCTACAATGAGCAGTTCTTC
cdr3_length: 13; v_call: TRBV20-1; d_call: TRBD1; clone_size: few; j_call: TRBJ1-6; cdr3_aa: CSAQTGGSSPLHF; cdr3_nt: TGCAGTGCACAAACAGGGGGCAGTTCACCCCTCCACTTT
cdr3_length: 13; v_call: TRBV27; d_call: NA; clone_size: few; j_call: TRBJ2-7; cdr3_aa: CASSGGPSYEQYF; cdr3_nt: TGTGCCAGCAGTGGTGGTCCCTCATACGAGCAGTACTTC
cdr3_length: 10; v_call: TRBV29-1; d_call: NA; clone_size: many; j_call: TRBJ2-3; cdr3_aa: CRTDTDTQYF; cdr3_nt: TGCAGGACGGACACAGATACGCAGTATTTT
cdr3_length: 17; v_call: TRBV20-1; d_call: TRBD2; clone_size: few; j_call: TRBJ2-3; cdr3_aa: CSARIGGAGGGTDTQYF; cdr3_nt: TGCAGTGCTAGGATCGGAGGAGCGGGAGGTGGGACAGATACGCAGTATTTT
cdr3_length: 17; v_call: TRBV5-5; d_call: NA; clone_size: many; j_call: TRBJ1-5; cdr3_aa: CASSLDPSYGGNQPQHF; cdr3_nt: TGTGCCAGCAGCCTGGACCCCTCTTATGGGGGCAATCAGCCCCAGCATTTT
cdr3_length: 16; v_call: TRBV4-1; d_call: TRBD2; clone_size: NA; j_call: TRBJ2-3; cdr3_aa: CASSQVGDTGGDTQYF; cdr3_nt: TGCGCCAGCAGCCAAGTTGGGGACACGGGAGGGGATACGCAGTATTTT
cdr3_length: 14; v_call: TRBV5-7; d_call: TRBD1; clone_size: few; j_call: TRBJ2-7; cdr3_aa: CASSFRGRSCEQYF; cdr3_nt: TGTGCCAGCAGCTTCAGGGGGCGCAGCTGCGAGCAGTACTTC
cdr3_length: 15; v_call: TRBV3-1; d_call: NA; clone_size: once; j_call: TRBJ2-1; cdr3_aa: CASSQITGPHNEQFF; cdr3_nt: TGTGCCAGCAGCCAAATCACAGGGCCCCACAATGAGCAGTTCTTC
cdr3_length: 14; v_call: TRBV27; d_call: TRBD1; clone_size: few; j_call: TRBJ2-1; cdr3_aa: CASSDRGPYNEQFF; cdr3_nt: TGTGCCAGCAGCGACAGGGGACCCTACAATGAGCAGTTCTTC
cdr3_length: 11; v_call: TRBV20-1; d_call: NA; clone_size: few; j_call: TRBJ2-7; cdr3_aa: CSAGGVYEQYF; cdr3_nt: TGCAGTGCAGGCGGGGTCTACGAGCAGTACTTC
cdr3_length: 14; v_call: TRBV5-1; d_call: NA; clone_size: few; j_call: TRBJ1-1; cdr3_aa: CASSPLTMNTEAFF; cdr3_nt: TGCGCCAGCAGCCCCCTTACCATGAACACTGAAGCTTTCTTT
cdr3_length: 18; v_call: TRBV25-1; d_call: NA; clone_size: few; j_call: TRBJ2-1; cdr3_aa: CASSEYPEGGAAPNEQFF; cdr3_nt: TGTGCCAGCAGTGAATATCCTGAAGGCGGGGCGGCTCCCAATGAGCAGTTCTTC
cdr3_length: 13; v_call: TRBV19; d_call: NA; clone_size: few; j_call: TRBJ1-1; cdr3_aa: CATKSYGGAEAFF; cdr3_nt: TGTGCCACCAAATCCTACGGGGGCGCTGAAGCTTTCTTT
cdr3_length: 14; v_call: TRBV5-1; d_call: TRBD2; clone_size: few; j_call: TRBJ2-5; cdr3_aa: CASRKTSGQETQYF; cdr3_nt: TGCGCCAGCCGTAAGACTAGCGGCCAAGAGACCCAGTACTTC
cdr3_length: 13; v_call: TRBV12-3/TRBV12-4; d_call: NA; clone_size: NA; j_call: TRBJ2-3; cdr3_aa: CASNRISTDTQYF; cdr3_nt: TGTGCCAGCAATCGAATATCAACAGATACGCAGTATTTT